This T cell receptor beta chain was captured by sequencing in a study of T cells in tuberculosis. At the level of the study: In South Africa, adults with active tuberculosis were compared with IGRA-negative and latently infected IGRA-positive adolescents. Study findings and constraints: A GMM-specific repertoire classifier reached 75% to 90% accuracy, AUROC 0.7 to 0.9.

Data came from immunoSEQ multiplex PCR; TCRdb stores just in-frame clones and leaves some out. The table has about 36,000 clones, over 90% seen once. The CDR3 spans 15 residues. Germline values: CDR1 SGDLS, CDR2 YYNGEE. V gave up 4 bases and J gave up 4 bases, with 15 bases separating them. This clone was seen only once. The antigen remains unidentified. Sequencing was performed on PBMCs. The genes are TRBV9 and TRBJ1-3; D not certain. The TCR sequence derives from a donor aged 10-35 years with latent tuberculosis or without tuberculosis infection. CDR3 coding DNA: TGTGCCAGCAGCAATCCGAGCGGGTGGGGAAACACCATATATTTT. Translating it yields CASSNPSGWGNTIYF. The full variable domain, completed using reference TRBV9 and TRBJ1-3, is DSGVTQTPKHLITATGQRVTLRCSPRSGDLSVYWYQQSLDQGLQFLIQYYNGEERAKGNILERFSAQQFPDLHSELNLSSLELGDSALYFCASSNPSGWGNTIYFGEGSWLTVV.